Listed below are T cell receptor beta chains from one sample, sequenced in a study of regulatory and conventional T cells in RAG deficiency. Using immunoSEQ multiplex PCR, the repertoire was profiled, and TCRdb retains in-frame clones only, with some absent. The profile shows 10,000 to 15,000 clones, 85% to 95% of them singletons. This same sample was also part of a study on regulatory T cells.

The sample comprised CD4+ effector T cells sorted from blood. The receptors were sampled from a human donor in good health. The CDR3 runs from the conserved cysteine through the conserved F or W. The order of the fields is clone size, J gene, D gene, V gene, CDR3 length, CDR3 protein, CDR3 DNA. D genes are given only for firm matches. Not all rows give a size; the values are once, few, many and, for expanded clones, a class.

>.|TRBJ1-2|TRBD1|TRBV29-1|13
CSVVSTGAAGYTF
TGCAGCGTTGTAAGTACAGGGGCGGCTGGCTACACCTTC
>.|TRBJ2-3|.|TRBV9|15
CASSVDPARADTQYF
TGTGCCAGCAGCGTCGACCCGGCCCGAGCAGATACGCAGTATTTT
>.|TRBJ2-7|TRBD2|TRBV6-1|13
CASSPGLRYEQYF
TGTGCCAGCAGCCCGGGACTACGCTACGAGCAGTACTTC
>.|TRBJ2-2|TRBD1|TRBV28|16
CASSLYGTGVGGELFF
TGTGCCAGCAGTTTATACGGGACAGGGGTAGGAGGGGAGCTGTTTTTT
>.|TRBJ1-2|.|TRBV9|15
CASSVEGDSNYGYTF
TGTGCCAGCAGCGTAGAAGGGGACTCTAACTATGGCTACACCTTC
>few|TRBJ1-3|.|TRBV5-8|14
CASSLLVTGNTIYF
TGTGCCAGCAGCTTGTTGGTCACTGGAAACACCATATATTTT
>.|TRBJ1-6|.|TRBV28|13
CASRSFGRTPLHF
TGTGCCAGCAGATCCTTCGGCCGGACACCCCTCCACTTT
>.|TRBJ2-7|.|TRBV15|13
CATSSRGAREQYF
TGTGCCACCAGCTCTAGGGGCGCTCGTGAGCAGTACTTC
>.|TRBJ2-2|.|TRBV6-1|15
CASRTGTSLTGELFF
TGTGCCAGCAGAACCGGGACGAGTCTCACCGGGGAGCTGTTTTTT
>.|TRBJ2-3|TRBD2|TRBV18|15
CASSLLAGGSDTQYF
TGTGCCAGCTCACTACTAGCGGGGGGTTCGGATACGCAGTATTTT
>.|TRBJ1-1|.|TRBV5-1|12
CASSQDRYEAFF
TGCGCCAGCAGCCAGGACCGGTATGAAGCTTTCTTT
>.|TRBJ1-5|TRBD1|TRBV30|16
CAWSVPWTGSNQPQHF
TGTGCCTGGAGTGTCCCATGGACAGGTAGCAATCAGCCCCAGCATTTT
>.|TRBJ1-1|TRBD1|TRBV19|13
CASSRQGITEAFF
TGTGCCAGTTCCCGACAGGGCATCACTGAAGCTTTCTTT
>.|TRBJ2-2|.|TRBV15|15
CATSRIGLADGELFF
TGTGCCACCAGCAGAATTGGTCTAGCCGACGGGGAGCTGTTTTTT
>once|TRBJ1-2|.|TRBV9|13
CASSVDPNYGYTF
TGTGCCAGCAGCGTCGATCCTAACTATGGCTACACCTTC
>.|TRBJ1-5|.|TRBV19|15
CASTSEGLRVQPQHF
TGTGCCAGTACCTCTGAGGGTCTTAGGGTCCAGCCCCAGCATTTT
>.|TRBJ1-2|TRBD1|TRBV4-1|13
CASRGQGRYGYTF
TGCGCCAGCAGAGGACAGGGGCGCTATGGCTACACCTTC
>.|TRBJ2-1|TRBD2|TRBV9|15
CASSVGTSGGGGQFF
TGTGCCAGCAGCGTAGGGACTAGCGGGGGGGGCGGGCAGTTCTTC
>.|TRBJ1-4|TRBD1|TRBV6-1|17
CASSEVGQGAYDEKLFF
TGTGCCAGCAGTGAAGTCGGACAGGGGGCTTACGATGAAAAACTGTTTTTT
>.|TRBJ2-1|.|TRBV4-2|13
CASRKGSNNEQFF
TGTGCCAGTCGGAAAGGGAGCAACAATGAGCAGTTCTTC
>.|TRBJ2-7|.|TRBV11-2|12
CASSLDPRQSYF
TGTGCCAGCAGCTTAGACCCGAGACAGTCGTACTTC
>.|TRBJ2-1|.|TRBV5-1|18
CASSLTGGRLAGENEQFF
TGCGCCAGCAGCCTGACAGGGGGGAGGCTAGCGGGAGAAAATGAGCAGTTCTTC
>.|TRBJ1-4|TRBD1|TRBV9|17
CASSVGQGGATNEKLFF
TGTGCCAGCAGCGTTGGACAGGGGGGAGCAACTAATGAAAAACTGTTTTTT
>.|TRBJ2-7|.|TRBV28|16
CASSRGGGETSYEQYF
TGTGCCAGCAGCCGCGGTGGGGGCGAGACGTCCTACGAGCAGTACTTC